A selection of T cell receptor beta chains follows, all from one sample in a study of blood T cell repertoires in COVID-19. Sequencing was performed with immunoSEQ multiplex PCR; in TCRdb, only in-frame clones are kept and a portion is missing. The data show under 150,000 clones, with roughly 81% seen just once and 3% to 3.5% held by the top ten. Sequenced input: peripheral blood. The receptors derive from a man aged 35-49 years with acute or convalescent COVID-19. Both conserved end residues are part of each CDR3. D genes are given only for firm matches. The listing skips clone size in some rows; elsewhere it reads once, few, many or a size class.

V: TRBV4-1
J: TRBJ2-5
D: TRBD2
size: .
CDR3: CASSQDRTSGGAGQETQYF
DNA: TGCGCCAGCAGCCAAGACAGAACTAGCGGGGGGGCGGGGCAAGAGACCCAGTACTTC

V: TRBV2
J: TRBJ2-5
D: TRBD1
size: .
CDR3: CASSDTGDQETQYF
DNA: TGTGCCAGCAGTGATACAGGGGACCAAGAGACCCAGTACTTC

V: TRBV24-1
J: TRBJ2-2
D: .
size: .
CDR3: CATSALPEAGKAGELFF
DNA: TGTGCCACCAGTGCCCTACCCGAGGCAGGGAAGGCCGGGGAGCTGTTTTTT

V: TRBV6-2/TRBV6-3
J: TRBJ1-1
D: .
size: .
CDR3: CASSYFGAQRTEAFF
DNA: TGTGCCAGCAGTTACTTTGGGGCCCAACGGACTGAAGCTTTCTTT

V: TRBV4-1
J: TRBJ1-2
D: TRBD1
size: .
CDR3: CASSRSGQGNYGYTF
DNA: TGCGCCAGCAGCCGCTCCGGACAGGGCAACTATGGCTACACCTTC

V: TRBV2
J: TRBJ1-2
D: TRBD1
size: few
CDR3: CASRAGQGRGYGYTF
DNA: TGTGCCAGCAGGGCCGGACAGGGAAGAGGATATGGCTACACCTTC

V: TRBV3-1/TRBV3-2
J: TRBJ2-7
D: .
size: .
CDR3: CASSQDGAYEQYF
DNA: TGTGCCAGCAGCCAAGACGGAGCCTACGAGCAGTACTTC

V: TRBV12-3/TRBV12-4
J: TRBJ2-1
D: .
size: .
CDR3: CASSSLRDEQFF
DNA: TGTGCCAGCAGTTCTCTACGGGATGAGCAGTTCTTC

V: TRBV19
J: TRBJ1-4
D: TRBD1
size: .
CDR3: CASGRPHLQGAWEKLFF
DNA: TGTGCCAGTGGGAGACCCCATCTCCAGGGGGCATGGGAAAAACTGTTTTTT

V: TRBV5-4
J: TRBJ2-2
D: .
size: .
CDR3: CASSLVGGELFF
DNA: TGTGCCAGCAGCTTGGTCGGCGGGGAGCTGTTTTTT

V: TRBV5-1
J: TRBJ2-1
D: TRBD2
size: .
CDR3: CASRSGGAGEQFF
DNA: TGCGCCAGCAGATCCGGGGGGGCAGGTGAGCAGTTCTTC

V: TRBV4-1
J: TRBJ2-2
D: TRBD2
size: .
CDR3: CASRTRSGTRTNTGELFF
DNA: TGCGCCAGCAGAACCCGTTCCGGGACTAGGACTAACACCGGGGAGCTGTTTTTT

V: TRBV7-4
J: TRBJ2-7
D: .
size: .
CDR3: CASSFTSLEGYEQYF
DNA: TGTGCCAGCAGCTTCACTAGTTTAGAGGGCTACGAGCAGTACTTC

V: TRBV30
J: TRBJ2-7
D: TRBD2
size: .
CDR3: CAWSVTSGGYEQYF
DNA: TGTGCCTGGAGTGTGACTAGCGGGGGGTACGAGCAGTACTTC

V: TRBV10-1
J: TRBJ1-1
D: .
size: .
CDR3: CASSRDFSTEAFF
DNA: TGCGCCAGCAGCAGGGATTTTAGCACTGAAGCTTTCTTT

V: TRBV12-3/TRBV12-4
J: TRBJ1-2
D: .
size: once
CDR3: CASSLSGNYGYTF
DNA: TGTGCCAGCAGTTTATCAGGGAACTATGGCTACACCTTC

V: TRBV6-5
J: TRBJ2-7
D: TRBD1
size: once
CDR3: CACSGTGGYEQYF
DNA: TGTGCCTGCTCCGGGACAGGGGGCTACGAGCAGTACTTC

V: TRBV10-1
J: TRBJ1-2
D: TRBD1
size: .
CDR3: CASSELRTTGQGCGYTF
DNA: TGCGCCAGCAGTGAGCTACGGACCACGGGACAGGGATGCGGCTACACCTTC

V: TRBV7-2
J: TRBJ2-3
D: TRBD2
size: .
CDR3: CASSFGSGGFSTDTQYF
DNA: TGTGCCAGCAGCTTCGGGAGCGGGGGGTTCTCCACAGATACGCAGTATTTT

V: TRBV4-3
J: TRBJ1-3
D: .
size: .
CDR3: CASSQESSRAGNTIYF
DNA: TGCGCCAGCAGCCAAGAGAGCTCACGAGCTGGAAACACCATATATTTT

V: TRBV24-1
J: TRBJ2-1
D: TRBD1
size: .
CDR3: CATSGLLGTGNNEQFF
DNA: TGTGCCACCAGTGGCCTCCTCGGGACAGGGAACAATGAGCAGTTCTTC

V: TRBV3-1/TRBV3-2
J: TRBJ1-2
D: .
size: .
CDR3: CASSGIHRDKIFNYGYTF
DNA: TGTGCCAGCAGCGGAATCCACCGGGACAAGATATTCAACTATGGCTACACCTTC

V: TRBV4-1
J: TRBJ2-7
D: TRBD1
size: .
CDR3: CASSQDRTGSHEQYF
DNA: TGCGCCAGCAGCCAAGATCGGACAGGGAGCCACGAGCAGTACTTC

V: TRBV30
J: TRBJ1-3
D: .
size: .
CDR3: CAWSDGFPGNTIYF
DNA: TGTGCCTGGAGTGACGGGTTCCCTGGAAACACCATATATTTT

V: TRBV3-1/TRBV3-2
J: TRBJ2-2
D: .
size: .
CDR3: CASKDTNTGELFF
DNA: TGTGCCAGCAAGGACACGAACACCGGGGAGCTGTTTTTT

V: TRBV7-3
J: TRBJ1-4
D: .
size: .
CDR3: CASSRSSGEKLFF
DNA: TGTGCCAGCAGCCGATCGTCGGGTGAAAAACTGTTTTTT

V: TRBV19
J: TRBJ1-5
D: TRBD1
size: .
CDR3: CASSSRTGAIRRGNQPQHF
DNA: TGTGCCAGTAGCTCCAGGACAGGGGCGATACGCAGGGGCAATCAGCCCCAGCATTTT

V: TRBV29-1
J: TRBJ1-2
D: TRBD1
size: .
CDR3: CSVVTGEDGYTF
DNA: TGCAGCGTTGTGACAGGGGAGGATGGCTACACCTTC

V: TRBV24-1
J: TRBJ2-7
D: .
size: .
CDR3: CATSDSGITYEQYF
DNA: TGTGCCACCAGTGATTCCGGGATCACCTACGAGCAGTACTTC

V: TRBV7-2
J: TRBJ1-1
D: .
size: .
CDR3: CASSTGQNTEAFF
DNA: TGTGCCAGCAGCACGGGACAGAACACTGAAGCTTTCTTT

V: TRBV20-1
J: TRBJ2-1
D: .
size: .
CDR3: CSFRRVNEQFF
DNA: TGCAGTTTTCGACGGGTCAATGAGCAGTTCTTC

V: TRBV30
J: TRBJ2-3
D: .
size: .
CDR3: CAWSLWLRGGRTDTQYF
DNA: TGTGCCTGGAGTCTTTGGTTAAGGGGGGGCCGTACAGATACGCAGTATTTT

V: TRBV18
J: TRBJ1-6
D: TRBD1
size: .
CDR3: CASSPSLQGSSYNSPLHF
DNA: TGTGCCAGCTCACCTTCTTTACAGGGGAGCTCCTATAATTCACCCCTCCACTTT

V: TRBV27
J: TRBJ1-2
D: TRBD1
size: .
CDR3: CASNPVLGQGPYGYTF
DNA: TGTGCCAGCAATCCGGTTTTGGGACAGGGTCCCTATGGCTACACCTTC

V: TRBV7-9
J: TRBJ1-1
D: .
size: .
CDR3: CASSQNTEAFF
DNA: TGTGCCAGCAGCCAAAACACTGAAGCTTTCTTT